This T cell receptor beta chain was sequenced during a study of vaccination and CD4 T cells after COVID-19. Only a few counts were recorded for this clonotype. Its antigen is not identified. The treatment: roughly 10-day PBMC culture with coronavirus spike peptide pools or control peptides (ViraFEST assay). During the years 2011-2018, before the COVID-19 pandemic, the unexposed donor's CD4+ T cells were collected. This CDR3 is built from 13 residues. Per germline, CDR1 SEHNR and CDR2 FQNEAQ (reference sequence). The V end lost 6 bases, the J end lost 4 bases, and 12 bases lay between the germline ends. The Oncomine TCR Beta short-read assay was what sequenced the DNA obtained from cultured CD4+ T cells. Each CDR3 protein gets one entry after TCRdb re-called the PCR reads with MiXCR. In the table there are about 6,600 distinct CDR3 sequences, 37% of which are singletons.

The V gene is TRBV7-9, the J gene TRBJ1-1; TRBD1 is a possible D gene (5 bases). Sequencing was done on a sample of CD4+ T cells from blood, cultured in vitro. The origin of this receptor is a human donor in good health. The chain's CDR3 is CASRPGGGTEAFF. CDR3 nucleotide sequence: TGTGCCAGCAGACCCGGGGGGGGCACTGAAGCTTTCTTT.